The 26 T cell receptor beta chains below all came from one sample that was sequenced in a study of T cell repertoires in cytomegalovirus infection. TCRdb used MiXCR to reprocess the reads, holding one entry per CDR3 protein. Of over 100,000 distinct CDR3 sequences in the sample, about 30% were seen once. These TCRs are of unknown antigen specificity. The sequenced sample was CD8+ T cells from cultured PBMCs, obtained from culture after CMV antigen stimulation. These receptors all stem from a human donor in good health (CMV status not recorded). Some clones in this sample may be carry-over from other donors' samples.

The sample holds a few counts of this clonotype. The rearrangement uses TRBV6-1 and TRBJ2-2; D unclear. The CDR3 sequence is 14 residues long. CDR1 is MNHNS and CDR2 is SASEGT in the germline V gene. V lost 5 bases to trimming and J lost 6 bases, with 13 bases between them. CDR3 sequence reads: CASSSHTGSGELFF. The CDR3, as DNA: TGTGCCAGCAGTTCGCACACGGGTTCCGGGGAGCTGTTTTTT.

V usage is TRBV7-2 and J usage is TRBJ2-2; possibly TRBD2 for D (6 bases). V was clipped by 3 bases and J by 4 bases, with 9 bases between them. The V gene's germline CDR1 is SGHTA and CDR2 FQGNSA. This CDR3 is built from 14 residues. The CDR3 DNA follows: TGTGCCAGCAGCTTCGGGGGTTTCACCGGGGAGCTGTTTTTT. It translates to CASSFGGFTGELFF.

This clonotype was seen at least ten times. V gene TRBV28 combines with J gene TRBJ2-3; 7 bases map to TRBD2. Trimming cost V 4 bases and J 2 bases; bases outside gene matches: 12. The CDR3 contains 17 residues. Germline V gene lookup returns CDR1 MDHEN and CDR2 SYDVKM. The CDR3 nucleotides read TGTGCCAGCAGTTGGGGAGGGCGCGGGGATTACACAGATACGCAGTATTTT. It translates to CASSWGGRGDYTDTQYF.

This chain links TRBV6-6 with TRBJ1-5; D remains ambiguous. Trimming cost V 7 bases and J 2 bases, with 15 bases left between them. The CDR3 consists of 15 residues. CDR1 is MNHNY and CDR2 is SVGAGI in the germline V gene (reference sequence). The CDR3 coding sequence is TGTGCCAGCACCAAGAAAGAAGGAGGCAATCAGCCCCAGCATTTT. This codes for CASTKKEGGNQPQHF.

The chain links TRBV13 to TRBJ2-1, with 8 bases lining up with TRBD2. Germline lookup yields CDR1 PRHDT and CDR2 FYEKMQ (reference sequence). The ends lost 8 bases at V and 9 bases at J; junction bases unmatched: 12. CDR3 length: 14 residues. CDR3 nucleotide sequence: TGTGCCAGCGACCCCGGGGGGGCCACGGTTGAGCAGTTCTTC. Protein: CASDPGGATVEQFF.

The chain links TRBV7-6 to TRBJ2-1, with TRBD1 matching over 7 bases. CDR3 length equals 16 residues. From germline, CDR1 is SGHVS and CDR2 FNYEAQ. J gave up 0 bases and V 5 bases, and 7 bases lay outside the gene matches. CDR3 protein: CASSPQGGNSYNEQFF. As DNA, the CDR3 is TGTGCCAGCAGCCCCCAAGGGGGCAACTCCTACAATGAGCAGTTCTTC. The full variable domain, rest sourced from reference TRBV7-6 and TRBJ2-1, is GAGVSQSPRYKVTKRGQDVALRCDPISGHVSLYWYRQALGQGPEFLTYFNYEAQQDKSGLPNDRFSAERPEGSISTLTIQRTEQRDSAMYRCASSPQGGNSYNEQFFGPGTRLTVL.

There are a few counts of this clonotype. The chain is built from TRBV7-9 and TRBJ2-1; D gene uncertain. Germline V gives CDR1 SEHNR, CDR2 FQNEAQ (reference sequence). Trimming took off 1 base at V and 8 bases at J, with 6 bases between the two ends. CDR3 size: 12 residues. The CDR3 is CASSLGVYEQFF. The DNA of the CDR3 is TGTGCCAGCAGCTTAGGGGTTTATGAGCAGTTCTTC.

The J gene is TRBJ1-2, the V gene TRBV6-6; 9 bases align to TRBD1. V shed 0 bases, J shed 7 bases, and the junction held 21 bases outside the gene matches. Per germline, CDR1 MNHNY and CDR2 SVGAGI (reference sequence). The CDR3 spans 20 residues. CDR3 amino acids: CASSYSALKGRPATGGGYTF. For the CDR3, the DNA is TGTGCCAGCAGTTACTCGGCTCTGAAAGGGCGACCCGCGACAGGGGGTGGCTACACCTTC.

The CDR3 reads CASSQVASVTDTQYF. Here the CDR3 DNA reads TGCGCCAGCAGCCAAGTGGCCAGTGTAACAGATACGCAGTATTTT. The V gene is TRBV4-1, the J gene TRBJ2-3; D gene ambiguous. The CDR3 sequence is 15 residues long. V was clipped by 1 base and J by 3 bases, with 11 bases between them. Germline CDR1 MGHRA, CDR2 YSYEKL.

This chain connects TRBV4-1 to TRBJ2-7, with 8 bases matching TRBD1. The V gene's germline CDR1 is MGHRA and CDR2 YSYEKL. Losses at the gene ends were 2 bases for V and 4 bases for J; bases not matched to a gene: 1. The CDR3 sequence is 13 residues long. CDR3 DNA sequence: TGCGCCAGCAGCCAACAGGGGGCTTACGAGCAGTACTTC. Amino acids: CASSQQGAYEQYF.

The gene calls are TRBV19 and TRBJ2-4, with D perhaps assigned TRBD1 or TRBD2 (6 bases each). The V end was cut by 3 bases, the J end by 1 base, with 10 bases between. Germline V gives CDR1 LNHDA, CDR2 SQIVND (reference sequence). The CDR3 length is 15 residues. This CDR3 is CASSISGAAKNIQYF. As DNA, the CDR3 is TGTGCCAGTAGTATTTCGGGGGCGGCCAAAAACATTCAGTACTTC.

The chain couples TRBV6-2 or TRBV6-3 to TRBJ1-2; 7 nucleotides align to TRBD1. The germline CDR1 and CDR2 sequences are MNHEY and SVGEGT. The CDR3 loop spans 16 amino acids. V was pared by 2 bases and J by 8 bases, with 14 bases of the junction left unmatched. The CDR3 protein is CASSYTQIDRAGGYTF. CDR3 nucleotide sequence: TGTGCCAGCAGTTACACCCAAATTGACAGGGCTGGCGGCTACACCTTC.

This clonotype has just a few counts. CDR3 loop: CASSLSSGGWGEQFF. The CDR3 region has the DNA TGTGCCAGCAGCCTCTCTAGCGGGGGGTGGGGTGAGCAGTTCTTC. This rearrangement joins TRBV5-4 to TRBJ2-1, with TRBD2 matching 11 bases. J gave up 9 bases and V 4 bases, and 9 bases lay outside the gene matches. The CDR3 runs 15 residues. Germline loops: CDR1 SGHNT, CDR2 YYREEE (reference sequence).

This clonotype was detected only a few times. The V and J genes are TRBV6-5 and TRBJ1-4; D possibly corresponds to TRBD1 (6 bases). CDR1 MNHEY and CDR2 SVGAGI come from the germline V gene. The ends were cut back, 0 bases at V and 0 bases at J, with 20 bases in the middle. The CDR3 is 20 amino acids. In DNA, the CDR3 is TGTGCCAGCAGTTACTCGATGTCGCAGGGGCTTGTCGCAACTAATGAAAAACTGTTTTTT. This gives the protein CASSYSMSQGLVATNEKLFF.

J is TRBJ2-3 and V is TRBV6-8; tentative D call: TRBD1 (5 bases). V dropped 6 bases and J dropped 3 bases, with 13 bases sitting between them. The CDR3 is 14 residues long. Per the germline V gene, CDR1 is MNHGY and CDR2 is SAAAGT. The CDR3 nucleotides read TGTGCCAGCAGCTATGACAGAGAAACAGATACGCAGTATTTT. Amino acids: CASSYDRETDTQYF.

The gene calls are TRBV6-6 and TRBJ2-3; TRBD2 is a possible D gene (5 bases). The V end lost 9 bases, the J end lost 5 bases, and 9 bases lay between the germline ends. CDR3 length: 11 residues. Germline lookup yields CDR1 MNHNY and CDR2 SVGAGI (reference sequence). In DNA, the CDR3 is TGTGCCAGTAGAGGGCAAGATACGCAGTATTTT. This encodes CASRGQDTQYF.

This clonotype was counted between two and nine times. The chain uses TRBV2 and TRBJ2-7; D could derive from TRBD1 or TRBD2 (6 bases each). Germline V gene data show CDR1 as SNHLY and CDR2 as FYNNEI. The V end was cut by 5 bases, the J end by 6 bases, with 8 bases between. This CDR3 is 11 amino acids long. CDR3 coding DNA: TGTGCCAGCAGTAGGGGGGTCGAGCAGTACTTC. Its translation: CASSRGVEQYF.

A few counts support this clonotype. The chain combines TRBV6-1 with TRBJ2-7; D may be TRBD2 (6 bases). The CDR3 contains 14 residues. Trimming stripped 1 base from V and 1 base from J, with 8 bases between. CDR1 is MNHNS and CDR2 is SASEGT in the germline V gene. DNA for the CDR3: TGTGCCAGCAGTGAAGTGGCGGGATCCTACGAGCAGTACTTC. Translated: CASSEVAGSYEQYF.

DNA for the CDR3: TGCGCCAGCAGCCAAGAGGCAGGATTAAACACTGAAGCTTTCTTT. Its translation is CASSQEAGLNTEAFF. The chain couples TRBV4-1 to TRBJ1-1; D remains ambiguous. The CDR3 has 15 amino acids. Between the trimmed V and J ends, which lost 0 bases and 2 bases, there was a span of 10 bases. Germline V gene data show CDR1 as MGHRA and CDR2 as YSYEKL.

The CDR3 coding sequence is TGTGCCAGCAGTTACTCGAGTTCTGGGGAGCTGTTTTTT. This encodes CASSYSSSGELFF. This chain connects TRBV6-6 to TRBJ2-2; D gene ambiguous. CDR1 is MNHNY, CDR2 SVGAGI, per germline (reference sequence). The V end was cut by 0 bases, the J end by 8 bases, with 7 bases between. This CDR3 has 13 residues.

This clonotype was seen only a few times. The genes are TRBV15 and TRBJ1-3; no clear D gene. Trimming removed 5 bases at V and 0 bases at J, with 14 bases between. The CDR3 has 16 amino acids. Per the germline V gene, CDR1 is LNHNV and CDR2 is YYDKDF (reference sequence). CDR3 amino acids: CATSGPTVISGNTIYF. CDR3 coding DNA: TGTGCCACCAGCGGACCGACGGTCATCTCTGGAAACACCATATATTTT.

Only a few counts were recorded for this clonotype. The chain uses TRBV6-6 and TRBJ1-1; D unclear. The CDR3 runs 11 residues. V shed 8 bases and J shed 2 bases, with 6 bases lying between them. Germline lookup yields CDR1 MNHNY and CDR2 SVGAGI (reference sequence). In DNA form, the CDR3 reads TGTGCCAGCTGGGTCAACACTGAAGCTTTCTTT. It is translated as CASWVNTEAFF.

This clonotype was detected a few times. This sequence joins TRBV12-3 or TRBV12-4 and TRBJ1-1; TRBD1 might be the D (6 bases). The CDR3 length is 16 residues. The V end was cut by 6 bases, the J end by 0 bases, with 17 bases between. CDR3 loop: CASSPSLGHLNTEAFF. In DNA form, the CDR3 reads TGTGCCAGCAGCCCCAGCTTGGGACACCTGAACACTGAAGCTTTCTTT.

This clonotype was counted many times. The chain recombines TRBV2 with TRBJ2-5, with 10 positions matching TRBD2. From germline, CDR1 is SNHLY and CDR2 FYNNEI. The CDR3 extends over 18 amino acids. Trimming took 2 bases from V and 4 from J; bases not matched to a gene: 13. The CDR3 DNA reads TGTGCCAGCAGTGAAAGATGGAGTAGCGGGGGGCCCGGAGAGACCCAGTACTTC. This sequence encodes CASSERWSSGGPGETQYF.

This clonotype turned up a few times. The rearrangement joins TRBV19 to TRBJ1-5; no clear D. CDR1 LNHDA and CDR2 SQIVND come from the germline V gene (reference sequence). This CDR3 region has 13 residues. The V end was cut by 9 bases, the J end by 0 bases, with 9 bases between. The CDR3: CASGEGSNQPQHF. Here the CDR3 DNA reads TGTGCCAGCGGGGAGGGTAGCAATCAGCCCCAGCATTTT.

This clonotype was counted between two and nine times. V and J are TRBV29-1 and TRBJ1-5, with 9 bases lining up with TRBD1. J lost 4 bases, V lost 5 bases, and 6 bases had no gene match. CDR1 SQVTM and CDR2 ANQGSEA come from the germline V gene. CDR3 length: 14 amino acids. CDR3 DNA sequence: TGCAGCGTTACGGACGGGACAGGGAATCAGCCCCAGCATTTT. Encoded protein: CSVTDGTGNQPQHF. Complete variable domain (other parts from reference TRBV29-1 and TRBJ1-5): SAVISQKPSRDICQRGTSLTIQCQVDSQVTMMFWYRQQPGQSLTLIATANQGSEATYESGFVIDKFPISRPNLTFSTLTVSNMSPEDSSIYLCSVTDGTGNQPQHFGDGTRLSIL.